Shown below are 30 T cell receptor beta chains from a single sample sequenced in a study of identical twins. TCRdb passed the 5' RACE reads through MiXCR, listing each CDR3 protein once. The sample lists 640,000 or so distinct CDR3 sequences, less than 7% occurring once. The source material was naive T cells sorted from blood. These receptors all come from a man younger than 35 in good health.

This clonotype was seen a handful of times. The chain joins TRBV6-1 to TRBJ1-5; tentatively, D is TRBD1 (5 bases). Trimming shortened V by 4 bases and J by 6 bases, and 19 bases separated the two germline ends. The CDR3 has 16 amino acids. Looked up from germline, CDR1 is MNHNS and CDR2 is SASEGT. CDR3 sequence (DNA): TGTGCCAGCAGTGTGGAGCCTCCGGGGACTGTTCAGCCCCAGCATTTT. It codes for CASSVEPPGTVQPQHF.

This clonotype was seen more than once but under ten times. CDR3 in amino acids: CATGRTDTGELFF. CDR3 DNA: TGTGCCACCGGTCGGACAGACACCGGGGAGCTGTTTTTT. The genes are TRBV24-1 and TRBJ2-2, with a weak D call TRBD1 (6 bases). CDR3 size: 13 residues. CDR1 and CDR2 from the germline V gene are KGHDR and SFDVKD. V shed 9 bases and J shed 3 bases, with 10 bases lying between them.

This chain joins TRBV21-1 and TRBJ1-4. TRBV21-1 constitutes a pseudogene. The CDR3 loop spans 13 amino acids. The CDR3 sequence: CAIDSSTNEKLFF. Written as DNA, the CDR3 is TGTGCCATTGACAGTTCAACTAATGAAAAACTGTTTTTT.

This clonotype was seen at least ten times. The genes are TRBV29-1 and TRBJ2-6; TRBD2 matches at 8 bases. Germline V gene data show CDR1 as SQVTM and CDR2 as ANQGSEA. This CDR3 comprises 16 residues. With 1 base clipped from V and 1 base from J, the junction kept 3 bases outside the gene matches. The CDR3 DNA is TGCAGCGTTGAAGGACTAGCGCCTTCTGGGGCCAACGTCCTGACTTTC. Translating it yields CSVEGLAPSGANVLTF.

This clonotype was detected only a few times. The chain recombines TRBV7-7 with TRBJ2-2; 9 bases are shared with TRBD1. Germline loops: CDR1 SSHAT, CDR2 FNYEAQ (reference sequence). This CDR3 contains 13 residues. J gave up 6 bases and V 8 bases, and 4 bases lay outside the gene matches. DNA of the CDR3: TGTGCCAGCGGGACAGGGTCCCCCGGGGAGCTGTTTTTT. Residues: CASGTGSPGELFF.

This clonotype has at least ten counts. V usage is TRBV5-1 and J usage is TRBJ1-5; D is uncertain. From germline, CDR1 is SGHRS and CDR2 YFSETQ. The ends were cut back, 1 base at V and 3 bases at J, with 5 bases in the middle. The CDR3 extends over 13 amino acids. CDR3 coding DNA: TGCGCCAGCAGCTTGTCCGTCAATCAGCCCCAGCATTTT. This encodes CASSLSVNQPQHF.

This clonotype has just a few counts. The chain combines TRBV30 with TRBJ1-2; D is uncertain. The CDR3 length is 14 residues. The V end lost 0 bases, the J end lost 2 bases, and 10 bases lay between the germline ends. In germline, CDR1 is GTSNPN, CDR2 SVGIG (reference sequence). In DNA, the CDR3 is TGTGCCTGGAGTGTCATGGGGTCCAACTATGGCTACACCTTC. Protein: CAWSVMGSNYGYTF.

This clonotype has more than one count but fewer than ten. This chain connects TRBV2 to TRBJ2-7; the match to TRBD1 covers 7 bases. This CDR3 is built from 16 residues. The V segment lost 2 bases and the J segment 2 bases; nucleotides outside the gene matches: 9. Germline lookup yields CDR1 SNHLY and CDR2 FYNNEI. CDR3 sequence: CASSEIQERGPYEQYV. The CDR3 DNA follows: TGTGCCAGCAGTGAAATACAGGAAAGGGGGCCCTACGAGCAGTACGTC.

This clonotype was counted many times. The chain uses TRBV12-3 or TRBV12-4 and TRBJ2-5; TRBD2 matches at 7 bases. The CDR3 extends over 16 amino acids. J gave up 4 bases and V 6 bases, and 14 bases lay outside the gene matches. The chain's CDR3 is CASSSSAGVTGETQYF. CDR3 sequence (DNA): TGTGCCAGCAGCTCCAGCGCGGGGGTTACGGGAGAGACCCAGTACTTC.

The DNA of the CDR3 is TGTGCCAGCAGTTACGGGGACAGAAGGAGTGGCTACACCTTC. Its translation is CASSYGDRRSGYTF. The chain employs TRBV27 and TRBJ1-2; 7 positions match TRBD1. This CDR3 contains 14 residues. Germline V CDR1 and CDR2: MNHEY, SMNVEV (reference sequence). V was clipped by 4 bases and J by 7 bases; unmatched bases: 9.

This clonotype came up many times. V gene TRBV12-3 or TRBV12-4 combines with J gene TRBJ2-5, with D unclear. The CDR3 sequence is 12 residues long. V was clipped by 5 bases and J by 7 bases, with 11 bases between them. CDR3 sequence (DNA): TGTGCCAGCAGTCTCTCTTTCGGGACCCAGTACTTC. Translated: CASSLSFGTQYF.

This clonotype was detected many times. V gene TRBV5-1 combines with J gene TRBJ2-3; D is unresolved. The CDR3 sequence is 15 residues long. Germline CDR1 SGHRS, CDR2 YFSETQ. V lost 2 bases, J lost 2 bases, and 12 bases lay in between. This CDR3 reads CASSFVGPFTDTQYF. CDR3 in DNA: TGCGCCAGCAGCTTCGTTGGACCCTTCACAGATACGCAGTATTTT. The full variable domain, with the rest looked up from reference TRBV5-1 and TRBJ2-3, is KAGVTQTPRYLIKTRGQQVTLSCSPISGHRSVSWYQQTPGQGLQFLFEYFSETQRNKGNFPGRFSGRQFSNSRSEMNVSTLELGDSALYLCASSFVGPFTDTQYFGPGTRLTVL.

This clonotype was detected many times. V gene TRBV5-1 combines with J gene TRBJ2-5; 8 positions match TRBD1. Germline CDR1 SGHRS, CDR2 YFSETQ. CDR3 length equals 14 residues. V dropped 4 bases and J dropped 3; count of bases not matched to a gene: 5. DNA of the CDR3: TGCGCCAGCAGCGGCGGACAGGGAAAAGAGACCCAGTACTTC. Protein product: CASSGGQGKETQYF.

The chain carries TRBV2 and TRBJ1-1; D is ambiguous. Germline CDR1 and CDR2: SNHLY and FYNNEI. Trimming left V 0 bases short and J 6 bases short, with 14 bases between. The CDR3 covers 15 residues. CDR3 sequence reads: CASSEAAVGLAEAFF. CDR3 coding DNA: TGTGCCAGCAGTGAAGCGGCCGTGGGGTTAGCTGAAGCTTTCTTT.

This clonotype has at least ten counts. The V gene is TRBV29-1, the J gene TRBJ2-7; a weak D match, TRBD2 (5 bases). Trimming stripped 7 bases from V and 0 bases from J, with 10 bases between. The CDR3 covers 12 residues. Germline CDR1 reads SQVTM; CDR2 reads ANQGSEA. The CDR3 protein is CSGGLNSYEQYF. The CDR3 nucleotides read TGCAGCGGAGGACTGAACTCCTACGAGCAGTACTTC.

This clonotype was seen at least ten times. The J gene is TRBJ2-2, the V gene TRBV7-3; D ambiguous. The CDR3 length is 16 residues. Germline CDR1 reads SGHTA; CDR2 reads FQGTGA. V was clipped by 5 bases and J by 7 bases, with 20 bases between them. The CDR3 here is CASSAIPSYKDGELFF. Written as DNA, the CDR3 is TGTGCCAGCAGCGCCATTCCGAGCTATAAGGACGGGGAGCTGTTTTTT.

The sample holds many counts of this clonotype. The chain carries TRBV9 and TRBJ1-5; possible D gene TRBD1, 5 bases. Germline V gene data show CDR1 as SGDLS and CDR2 as YYNGEE. V was cut by 0 bases and J by 0 bases, with 7 bases left in between. CDR3 size: 15 residues. This chain's CDR3 is CASSVGQGSNQPQHF. For the CDR3, the DNA is TGTGCCAGCAGCGTAGGGCAGGGTAGCAATCAGCCCCAGCATTTT.

This chain uses TRBV6-5 with TRBJ1-5; TRBD1 might be the D (5 bases). The CDR3 is 18 residues long. Trimming left V 2 bases short and J 2 bases short, with 19 bases between. Germline CDR1 and CDR2: MNHEY and SVGAGI. CDR3 sequence: CASSYGYRREYRNQPQHF. The CDR3 DNA follows: TGTGCCAGCAGTTACGGTTACAGGAGGGAATATCGCAATCAGCCCCAGCATTTT.

This clonotype came up many times. The rearrangement links TRBV6-5 to TRBJ2-1; 11 bases align to TRBD2. This CDR3 is 15 amino acids long. Germline assignment: CDR1 MNHEY and CDR2 SVGAGI. V was clipped by 4 bases and J by 6 bases; unmatched bases: 5. The CDR3 DNA is TGTGCCAGCAGTTCCAGACTAGCGGGACGCAATGAGCAGTTCTTC. Its translation: CASSSRLAGRNEQFF.

The table lists this clonotype with many counts. This rearrangement joins TRBV29-1 to TRBJ2-7; no clear D. The CDR3 spans 12 residues. Trimming took 0 bases from V and 3 from J, leaving 6 bases between them. CDR1 and CDR2 from the germline V gene are SQVTM and ANQGSEA. CDR3 nucleotides: TGCAGCGTTGAAGATAGTAGCTACGAGCAGTACTTC. It codes for CSVEDSSYEQYF.

In its sample, this clonotype was seen many times. The CDR3 spells CASSREFSGNTIYF. In DNA form, the CDR3 reads TGTGCCAGCAGCAGGGAGTTCTCTGGAAACACCATATATTTT. The chain is built from TRBV7-2 and TRBJ1-3; D is undetermined. The CDR3 is 14 amino acids. V was clipped by 5 bases and J by 0 bases, with 8 bases between them. The V gene's germline CDR1 is SGHTA and CDR2 FQGNSA.

V usage is TRBV5-1 and J usage is TRBJ2-1; D is unclear. The CDR3 totals 13 residues. Germline V gene sequence: CDR1 SGHRS, CDR2 YFSETQ. CDR3 sequence (DNA): TGCACCTCGGCGGTTTACTCAAACAATGAGCAGTTCTTC. This encodes CTSAVYSNNEQFF.

This clonotype appeared many times. The rearrangement links TRBV12-3 or TRBV12-4 to TRBJ2-7, with D perhaps being TRBD1 or TRBD2 (6 bases each). The V and J ends lost 1 base and 5 bases respectively, with 9 bases between them. There are 13 residues in the CDR3. The CDR3 coding sequence is TGTGCCAGCAGTTTAGGGGGGGCCCACGAGCAGTACGTC. Translation gives CASSLGGAHEQYV.

This clonotype was recorded many times. The J gene is TRBJ2-3, the V gene TRBV6-1, with TRBD2 matching over 9 bases. The germline V gene has CDR1 MNHNS and CDR2 SASEGT. CDR3 length equals 14 residues. The ends lost 5 bases at V and 3 bases at J; junction bases unmatched: 3. CDR3 residues: CASSRAGGTDTQYF. The CDR3 nucleotides read TGTGCCAGCAGTAGAGCGGGAGGTACAGATACGCAGTATTTT.

The chain recombines TRBV14 with TRBJ2-6; D is unclear. The germline gives CDR1 SGHDN, CDR2 FVKESK. The CDR3 has 16 amino acids. V was cut by 2 bases and J by 1 base, with 9 bases left in between. DNA for the CDR3: TGTGCCAGCAGCCAACGGGTTTCATCTGGGGCCAACGTCCTGACTTTC. Translation gives CASSQRVSSGANVLTF.

This clonotype was observed at least ten times. The chain recombines TRBV11-2 with TRBJ2-7, with 10 bases fitting TRBD1. The CDR3 sequence is 14 residues long. CDR1 and CDR2 from the germline V gene are SGHAT and FQNNGV. V trimming: 1 base; J trimming: 3 bases; junction bases outside the gene matches: 0. The CDR3 protein is CASSLGTGGYEQYV. The CDR3 nucleotides read TGTGCCAGCAGCTTAGGGACAGGGGGCTACGAGCAGTACGTC.

Ten or more counts support this clonotype. The V gene is TRBV5-1, the J gene TRBJ1-4, with no clear D. CDR1 and CDR2 from the germline V gene are SGHRS and YFSETQ. The V gene lost 3 bases and the J gene lost 5 bases, with 14 bases spanning the gap. The CDR3 consists of 15 residues. This CDR3 reads CASSSAAGSNEKLFF. The CDR3 DNA follows: TGCGCCAGCAGCTCCGCAGCAGGTTCCAATGAAAAACTGTTTTTT.

This clonotype was seen a handful of times. The chain is built from TRBV4-1 and TRBJ2-2; 8 bases agree with TRBD2. The CDR3 is 16 amino acids. After removal of 0 bases from V and 5 bases from J, the junction contained 5 bases not matched to a gene. Germline V CDR1 and CDR2: MGHRA, YSYEKL. The chain's CDR3 is CASSQEMAGGTGELFF. CDR3 sequence (DNA): TGCGCCAGCAGCCAAGAAATGGCGGGAGGTACCGGGGAGCTGTTTTTT.

In this sample, this clonotype turned up many times. The chain is built from TRBV5-1 and TRBJ1-5; D not resolved. Germline-derived CDR1 and CDR2 are SGHRS and YFSETQ. The CDR3 is 14 amino acids. Trimming pared 0 bases from V and 7 bases from J, leaving 11 bases between. The CDR3 sequence: CASSLDSGKQPQHF. CDR3 DNA sequence: TGCGCCAGCAGCTTGGATTCGGGGAAACAGCCCCAGCATTTT. Full variable domain (rest looked up from reference TRBV5-1 and TRBJ1-5): KAGVTQTPRYLIKTRGQQVTLSCSPISGHRSVSWYQQTPGQGLQFLFEYFSETQRNKGNFPGRFSGRQFSNSRSEMNVSTLELGDSALYLCASSLDSGKQPQHFGDGTRLSIL.

The chain couples TRBV24-1 to TRBJ1-4, with D perhaps TRBD1 (5 bases). The CDR3 sequence is 16 residues long. Trimming stripped 7 bases from V and 0 bases from J, with 14 bases between. Germline V CDR1 and CDR2: KGHDR, SFDVKD. In DNA, the CDR3 is TGTGCCACCAGCAGAGGGACTTCCGCAACTAATGAAAAACTGTTTTTT. Translation gives CATSRGTSATNEKLFF.